Listed below are T cell receptor beta chains from one sample, sequenced in a study of immune evolution from preneoplasia to lung adenocarcinoma. Assay used: immunoSEQ multiplex PCR; TCRdb lists only in-frame clones, some missing. The table has 5,000 to 6,500 clones, less than 85% seen once. Sequencing input: FFPE minimally invasive lung adenocarcinoma tissue. Every receptor here comes from a person aged 60-80 years with lung adenocarcinoma. CDR3s include the opening cysteine and the closing phenylalanine or tryptophan. A clone size is listed for some rows: how often the clone was seen (once, few, many), or a class if it is expanded.

TRBJ2-7	TRBV5-1	few	CASSLAQVSGTGSYEQYF
TRBJ1-2	TRBV20-1	NA	CSARRDYGYTF
TRBJ2-7	TRBV19	NA	CASSTRASSYEQYF
TRBJ2-7	TRBV19	NA	CASSGLAGGYEQYF
TRBJ1-6	TRBV6-1	NA	CASQSQGDASPLHF
TRBJ2-7	TRBV5-5	once	CASSLGLAGLYEQYF
TRBJ1-5	TRBV30	NA	CAWSLGGQVGNQPQHF
TRBJ2-5	TRBV7-9	NA	CASSSTSGTGGYETQYF
TRBJ2-4	TRBV18	few	CASSPPTGGVWIQYF
TRBJ2-7	TRBV27	NA	CASSPRGFSYEQYF
TRBJ2-5	TRBV4-3	NA	CASSQEDREETQYF
TRBJ2-3	TRBV30	NA	CAWSDWAGSTDTQYF
TRBJ1-4	TRBV9	NA	CASSVAPDHEKLFF
TRBJ2-1	TRBV19	NA	CASSNRVVRSEGNEQFF
TRBJ2-3	TRBV9	once	CASSPLREDTQYF
TRBJ2-3	TRBV19	NA	CASSIWGSTDTQYF
TRBJ1-2	TRBV18	NA	CASSPQTGVHYGYTF
TRBJ2-1	TRBV9	NA	CASSLRTGGVRNEQFF
TRBJ1-3	TRBV7-6	NA	CASSLGGFGLGVGRSGNTIYF
TRBJ2-4	TRBV19	NA	CASTRTVDIAKNIQYF
TRBJ2-2	TRBV5-1	once	CASSSTGNTGELFF
TRBJ2-1	TRBV6-1	NA	CASSETSSGLAGLGEQFF
TRBJ2-6	TRBV2	NA	CASRRLAGGPPGANVLTF
TRBJ2-1	TRBV11-2	NA	CASSLYAGVYNEQFF
TRBJ2-7	TRBV15	NA	CATSRDRGPIYEQYF
TRBJ2-2	TRBV5-6	NA	CASSWGTGLTGELFF
TRBJ1-1	TRBV9	NA	CASSVLGSSDTEAFF
TRBJ2-7	TRBV14	NA	CASSQVEPGLAYEQYF
TRBJ2-5	TRBV5-4	NA	CASSLLESQETQYF
TRBJ2-7	TRBV19	NA	CASSPVGQGDYEQYF
TRBJ2-7	TRBV7-2	NA	CASSLVQDISYEQYF
TRBJ1-3	TRBV30	NA	CAWNRGEGNTIYF
TRBJ1-1	TRBV28	NA	CASSLLGNTEAFF
TRBJ2-5	TRBV5-1	once	CASSFSLAGEETQYF
TRBJ1-2	TRBV11-2	NA	CASSLGPGGRDYGYTF
TRBJ1-3	TRBV28	NA	CASRARQGRNTIYF
TRBJ2-1	TRBV19	NA	CASSTGALSYNEQFF
TRBJ2-2	TRBV19	once	CASTRVLTSGNTGELFF